What follows is one T cell receptor (beta chain) and its context. The entry originates in a study of blood T cell repertoires in COVID-19. Assay used: immunoSEQ multiplex PCR; TCRdb lists only in-frame clones, some missing. Of 100,000 or so clones in the sample, about 77% are singletons; the top ten hold over 10%. Germline CDR1 WSHSY, CDR2 SAAADI. Trimming took off 0 bases at V and 3 bases at J, with 9 bases between the two ends. The CDR3 contains 15 residues. Sample: peripheral blood. This sequence was found in a woman aged 70-85 years with acute or convalescent COVID-19. The gene calls are TRBV10-2 and TRBJ1-3; weak D call: TRBD1 (6 bases). This CDR3 reads CASSESTGYGNTIYF. The DNA of the CDR3 is TGCGCCAGCAGTGAGTCAACAGGGTATGGAAACACCATATATTTT.